These T cell receptor beta chains were read from a single sample in a study of blood T cell repertoires in COVID-19. Method: immunoSEQ multiplex PCR; TCRdb's copy keeps in-frame clones and lacks some. The table shows about 230,000 clones, with 75% to 85% occurring only once. The sequenced sample was peripheral blood. These receptor sequences come from a woman aged 25 to 39 with COVID-19, enrolled during active disease. Both conserved end residues are part of each CDR3. A D gene is named only where the DNA matches it firmly. Rows may omit the clone size; those that give it use once, few, many or a size class.

J: TRBJ2-3; size: .; D: .; V: TRBV5-1; CDR3: CASSFISTDTQYF; DNA: TGCGCCAGCAGCTTTATAAGCACAGATACGCAGTATTTT
J: TRBJ1-6; size: .; D: TRBD1; V: TRBV15; CDR3: CATSRRTGVSNSPLHF; DNA: TGTGCCACCAGCAGACGGACAGGGGTGAGCAATTCACCCCTCCACTTT
J: TRBJ2-7; size: .; D: TRBD2; V: TRBV4-1; CDR3: CASSGGTSGYEQYF; DNA: TGCGCCAGCAGTGGGGGGACTAGCGGCTACGAGCAGTACTTC
J: TRBJ2-3; size: once; D: .; V: TRBV6-5; CDR3: CASSPTGLHTQYF; DNA: TGTGCCAGCAGTCCGACAGGTTTGCATACGCAGTATTTT
J: TRBJ2-7; size: .; D: .; V: TRBV7-9; CDR3: CASSSPIRSEQYF; DNA: TGTGCCAGCAGCTCCCCCATCCGGTCCGAGCAGTACTTC
J: TRBJ1-2; size: once; D: .; V: TRBV6-5; CDR3: CASRPRFENYGYTF; DNA: TGTGCCAGCAGGCCCCGCTTCGAGAACTATGGCTACACCTTC
J: TRBJ2-5; size: .; D: TRBD2; V: TRBV28; CDR3: CASSLGAGGGETQYF; DNA: TGTGCCAGCAGTTTAGGAGCGGGGGGCGGGGAGACCCAGTACTTC
J: TRBJ1-2; size: few; D: .; V: TRBV4-3; CDR3: CASSQDISGVNYGYTF; DNA: TGCGCCAGCAGCCAAGATATATCAGGGGTAAACTATGGCTACACCTTC
J: TRBJ2-7; size: .; D: .; V: TRBV13; CDR3: CASRPIAGDAREQYF; DNA: TGTGCCAGCAGACCCATCGCGGGTGATGCTAGAGAGCAGTACTTC
J: TRBJ2-1; size: once; D: TRBD2; V: TRBV5-4; CDR3: CASSRTIGLAGGLIRQFF; DNA: TGTGCCAGCAGCCGAACAATAGGACTAGCGGGAGGGCTCATTAGGCAGTTCTTC
J: TRBJ1-1; size: .; D: TRBD1; V: TRBV2; CDR3: CASPGTGFGNTEAFF; DNA: TGTGCCAGCCCCGGGACAGGGTTCGGAAACACTGAAGCTTTCTTT
J: TRBJ1-2; size: .; D: TRBD1; V: TRBV20-1; CDR3: CSASFTPTSTGGNGYGYTF; DNA: TGCAGTGCTAGTTTCACACCCACCTCCACAGGGGGCAATGGATATGGCTACACCTTC
J: TRBJ2-7; size: .; D: .; V: TRBV6-5; CDR3: CASSRAILSYEQYF; DNA: TGTGCCAGCTCCAGAGCGATCCTCTCCTACGAGCAGTACTTC
J: TRBJ2-3; size: .; D: TRBD1; V: TRBV27; CDR3: CASSHRDRVTDTQYF; DNA: TGTGCCAGCAGCCATCGGGACAGGGTCACAGATACGCAGTATTTT
J: TRBJ2-7; size: .; D: .; V: TRBV5-1; CDR3: CANNRSGPSEQYF; DNA: TGCGCCAACAACAGGTCGGGCCCAAGCGAGCAGTACTTC
J: TRBJ2-3; size: .; D: .; V: TRBV24-1; CDR3: CATSDLTGSSTDTQYF; DNA: TGTGCCACCAGTGATTTGACAGGGTCGAGTACAGATACGCAGTATTTT
J: TRBJ2-3; size: .; D: TRBD1; V: TRBV9; CDR3: CASSVGGGTGSTDTQYF; DNA: TGTGCCAGCAGCGTAGGGGGAGGGACAGGGTCCACAGATACGCAGTATTTT
J: TRBJ2-7; size: .; D: .; V: TRBV28; CDR3: CASSLQWDISSPRHLEQYF; DNA: TGTGCCAGCAGTTTACAGTGGGACATATCGTCTCCCAGGCACCTCGAGCAGTACTTC
J: TRBJ1-3; size: few; D: TRBD1; V: TRBV5-5; CDR3: CASSRTWDRGGNTIYF; DNA: TGTGCCAGCAGCAGGACTTGGGACAGGGGAGGAAACACCATATATTTT
J: TRBJ2-1; size: .; D: .; V: TRBV12-1; CDR3: CADPQTGVDAEQFF; DNA: TGTGCCGACCCTCAGACAGGGGTGGACGCTGAGCAGTTCTTC
J: TRBJ2-7; size: .; D: TRBD1; V: TRBV2; CDR3: CASSGTGSPYEQYF; DNA: TGTGCCAGCAGTGGGACAGGGAGTCCCTACGAGCAGTACTTC
J: TRBJ1-5; size: few; D: .; V: TRBV4-1; CDR3: CASSQDLGKNQPQHF; DNA: TGCGCCAGCAGCCAAGATCTAGGAAAGAATCAGCCCCAGCATTTT
J: TRBJ2-7; size: .; D: .; V: TRBV21-1; CDR3: CASSKGLAGEQYF; DNA: TGTGCCAGCAGCAAAGGCCTAGCGGGGGAGCAGTACTTC
J: TRBJ2-1; size: .; D: TRBD1; V: TRBV10-3; CDR3: CAISESRTGSIDNEQFF; DNA: TGTGCCATCAGTGAGTCCCGGACAGGGTCGATCGACAATGAGCAGTTCTTC
J: TRBJ1-2; size: .; D: .; V: TRBV2; CDR3: CASRNRDPGYTF; DNA: TGTGCCAGCAGGAACAGGGATCCGGGCTACACCTTC
J: TRBJ2-5; size: .; D: TRBD2; V: TRBV6-2/TRBV6-3; CDR3: CASSYRRGGGETQYF; DNA: TGTGCCAGCAGTTACCGGCGGGGGGGCGGAGAGACCCAGTACTTC
J: TRBJ1-2; size: .; D: .; V: TRBV2; CDR3: CASSEPARGANGYTF; DNA: TGTGCCAGCAGTGAACCCGCCCGGGGGGCTAATGGCTACACCTTC
J: TRBJ2-3; size: .; D: .; V: TRBV21-1; CDR3: CASGQGATDTQYF; DNA: TGTGCCAGCGGTCAGGGGGCGACAGATACGCAGTATTTT